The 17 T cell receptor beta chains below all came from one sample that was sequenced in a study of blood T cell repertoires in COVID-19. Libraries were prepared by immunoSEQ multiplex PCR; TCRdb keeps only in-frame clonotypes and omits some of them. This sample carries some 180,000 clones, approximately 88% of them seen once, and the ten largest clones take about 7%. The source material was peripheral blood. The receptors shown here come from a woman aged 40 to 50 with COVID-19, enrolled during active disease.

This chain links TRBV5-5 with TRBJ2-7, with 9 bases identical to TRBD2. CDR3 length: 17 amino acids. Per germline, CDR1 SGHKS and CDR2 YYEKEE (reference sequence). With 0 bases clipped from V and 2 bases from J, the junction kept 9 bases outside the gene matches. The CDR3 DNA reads TGTGCCAGCAGCTTGGGTTTGGGCAGCGGGGGGACCTACGAGCAGTACTTC. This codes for CASSLGLGSGGTYEQYF.

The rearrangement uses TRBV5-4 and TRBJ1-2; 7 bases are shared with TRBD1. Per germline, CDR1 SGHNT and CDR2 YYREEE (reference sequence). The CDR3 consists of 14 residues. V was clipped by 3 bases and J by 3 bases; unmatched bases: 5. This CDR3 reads CASSWTGHDYGYTF. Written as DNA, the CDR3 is TGTGCCAGCAGCTGGACAGGCCACGACTATGGCTACACCTTC.

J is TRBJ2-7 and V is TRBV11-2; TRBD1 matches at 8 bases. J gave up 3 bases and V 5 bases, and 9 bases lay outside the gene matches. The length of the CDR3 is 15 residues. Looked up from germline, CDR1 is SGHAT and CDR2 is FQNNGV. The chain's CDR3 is CASSPRDRRNYEQYF. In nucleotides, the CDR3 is TGTGCCAGCAGCCCCCGGGACAGGAGAAACTACGAGCAGTACTTC.

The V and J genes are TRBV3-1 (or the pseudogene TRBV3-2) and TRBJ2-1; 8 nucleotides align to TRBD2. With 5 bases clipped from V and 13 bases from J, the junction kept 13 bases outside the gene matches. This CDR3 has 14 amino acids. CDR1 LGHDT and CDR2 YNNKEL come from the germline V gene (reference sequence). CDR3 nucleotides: TGTGCCAGCAGCGGTGATCAGCGGGGGTCGGGACAGTTCTTC. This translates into CASSGDQRGSGQFF.

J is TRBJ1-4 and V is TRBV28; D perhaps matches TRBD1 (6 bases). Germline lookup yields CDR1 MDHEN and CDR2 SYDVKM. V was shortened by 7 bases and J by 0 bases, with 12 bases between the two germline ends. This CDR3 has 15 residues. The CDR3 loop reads CASILSGATNEKLFF. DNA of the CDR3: TGTGCCAGCATCCTCTCAGGGGCAACTAATGAAAAACTGTTTTTT. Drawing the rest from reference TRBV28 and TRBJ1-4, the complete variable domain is DVKVTQSSRYLVKRTGEKVFLECVQDMDHENMFWYRQDPGLGLRLIYFSYDVKMKEKGDIPEGYSVSREKKERFSLILESASTNQTSMYLCASILSGATNEKLFFGSGTQLSVL.

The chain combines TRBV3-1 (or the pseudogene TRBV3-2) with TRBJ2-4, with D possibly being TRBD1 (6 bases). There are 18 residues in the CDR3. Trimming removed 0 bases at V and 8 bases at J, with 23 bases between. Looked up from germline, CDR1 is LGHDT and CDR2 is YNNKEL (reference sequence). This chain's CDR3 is CASSQDYLALGARDIQYF. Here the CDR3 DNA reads TGTGCCAGCAGCCAAGATTATTTGGCTTTGGGGGCAAGGGACATTCAGTACTTC.

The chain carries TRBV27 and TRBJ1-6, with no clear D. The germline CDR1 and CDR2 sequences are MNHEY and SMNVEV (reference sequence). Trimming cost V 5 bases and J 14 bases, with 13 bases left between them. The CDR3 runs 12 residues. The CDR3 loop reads CASSPRTGALHF. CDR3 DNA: TGTGCCAGCAGTCCCCGTACGGGAGCCCTCCACTTT.

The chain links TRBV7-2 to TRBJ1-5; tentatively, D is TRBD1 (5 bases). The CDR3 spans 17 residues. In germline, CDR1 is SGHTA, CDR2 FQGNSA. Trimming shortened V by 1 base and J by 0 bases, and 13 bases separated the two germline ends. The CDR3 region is CASSLGTGLYSNQPQHF. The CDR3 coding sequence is TGTGCCAGCAGCTTAGGAACAGGTCTATATAGCAATCAGCCCCAGCATTTT.

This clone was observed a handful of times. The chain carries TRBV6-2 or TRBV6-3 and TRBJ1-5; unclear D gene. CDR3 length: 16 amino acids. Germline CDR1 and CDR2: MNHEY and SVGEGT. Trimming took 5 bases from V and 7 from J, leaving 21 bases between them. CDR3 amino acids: CASSPHTAGPGQPQHF. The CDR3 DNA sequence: TGTGCCAGCAGTCCACATACCGCGGGCCCAGGCCAGCCCCAGCATTTT.

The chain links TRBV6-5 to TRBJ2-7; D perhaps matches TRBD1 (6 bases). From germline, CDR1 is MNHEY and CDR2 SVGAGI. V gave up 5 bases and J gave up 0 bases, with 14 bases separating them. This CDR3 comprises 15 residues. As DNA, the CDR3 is TGTGCCAGCAGTAAGGACAGAACCTCCTCCTACGAGCAGTACTTC. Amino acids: CASSKDRTSSYEQYF.

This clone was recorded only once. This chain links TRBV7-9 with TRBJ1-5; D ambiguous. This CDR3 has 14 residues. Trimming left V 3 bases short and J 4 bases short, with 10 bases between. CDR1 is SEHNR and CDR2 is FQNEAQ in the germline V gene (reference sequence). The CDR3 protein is CASSLADMNQPQHF. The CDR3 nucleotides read TGTGCCAGCAGCTTGGCCGATATGAATCAGCCCCAGCATTTT.

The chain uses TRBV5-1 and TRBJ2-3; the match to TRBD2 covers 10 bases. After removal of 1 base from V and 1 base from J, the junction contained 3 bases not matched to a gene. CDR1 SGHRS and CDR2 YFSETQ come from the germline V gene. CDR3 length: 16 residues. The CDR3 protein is CASSLQRGGRTDTQYF. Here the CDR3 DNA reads TGCGCCAGCAGCTTGCAGCGGGGGGGTCGCACAGATACGCAGTATTTT.

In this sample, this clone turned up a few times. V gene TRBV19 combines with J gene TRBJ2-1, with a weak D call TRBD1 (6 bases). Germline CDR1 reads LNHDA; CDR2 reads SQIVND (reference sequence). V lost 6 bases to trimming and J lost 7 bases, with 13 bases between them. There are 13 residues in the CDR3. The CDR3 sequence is CASSLDQGNEQFF. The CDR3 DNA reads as TGTGCCAGTAGCTTGGACCAGGGGAATGAGCAGTTCTTC.

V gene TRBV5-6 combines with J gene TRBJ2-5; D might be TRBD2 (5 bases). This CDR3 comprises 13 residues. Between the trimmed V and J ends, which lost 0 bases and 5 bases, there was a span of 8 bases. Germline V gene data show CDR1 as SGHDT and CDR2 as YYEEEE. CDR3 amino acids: CASSLERRETQYF. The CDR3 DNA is TGTGCCAGCAGCTTGGAGCGGAGGGAGACCCAGTACTTC.

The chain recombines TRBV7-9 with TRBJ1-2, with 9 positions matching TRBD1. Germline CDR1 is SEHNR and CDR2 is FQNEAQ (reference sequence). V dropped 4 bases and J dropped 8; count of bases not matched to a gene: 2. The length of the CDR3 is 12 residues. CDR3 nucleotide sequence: TGTGCCAGCAGCTCGACAGGGGGAGGCTACACCTTC. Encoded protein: CASSSTGGGYTF.

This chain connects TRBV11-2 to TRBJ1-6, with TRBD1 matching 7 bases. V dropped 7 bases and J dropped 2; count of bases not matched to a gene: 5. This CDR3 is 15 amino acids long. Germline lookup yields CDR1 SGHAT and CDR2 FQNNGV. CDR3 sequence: CASIRGVAYNSPLHF. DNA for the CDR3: TGTGCCAGCATCAGGGGGGTAGCCTATAATTCACCCCTCCACTTT.

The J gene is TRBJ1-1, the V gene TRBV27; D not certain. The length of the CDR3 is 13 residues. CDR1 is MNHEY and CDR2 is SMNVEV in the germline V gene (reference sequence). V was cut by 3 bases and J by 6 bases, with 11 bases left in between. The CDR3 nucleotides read TGTGCCAGCAGTTTCCCTGGCAGGTCTGAAGCTTTCTTT. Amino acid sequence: CASSFPGRSEAFF.